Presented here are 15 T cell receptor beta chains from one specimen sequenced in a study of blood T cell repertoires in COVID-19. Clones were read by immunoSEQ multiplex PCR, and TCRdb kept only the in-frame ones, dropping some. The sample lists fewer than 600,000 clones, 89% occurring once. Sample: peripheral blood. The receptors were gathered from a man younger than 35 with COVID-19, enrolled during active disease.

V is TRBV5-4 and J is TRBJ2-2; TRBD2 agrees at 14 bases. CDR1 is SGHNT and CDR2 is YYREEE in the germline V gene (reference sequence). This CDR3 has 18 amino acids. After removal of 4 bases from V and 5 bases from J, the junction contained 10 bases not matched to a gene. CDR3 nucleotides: TGTGCCAGCAGCCCGGGACTAGCGGGAGACGATCCTACCGGGGAGCTGTTTTTT. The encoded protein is CASSPGLAGDDPTGELFF.

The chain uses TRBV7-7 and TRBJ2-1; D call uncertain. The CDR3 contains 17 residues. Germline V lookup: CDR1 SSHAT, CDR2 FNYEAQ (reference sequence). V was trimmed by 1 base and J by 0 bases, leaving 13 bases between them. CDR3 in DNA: TGTGCCAGCAGCTTAGGAGCGCGGAAAAACTCCTACAATGAGCAGTTCTTC. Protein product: CASSLGARKNSYNEQFF.

In nucleotides, the CDR3 is TGTGCCGCGGGCCCGGTCAGGAGCTCCTACAATGAGCAGTTCTTC. The encoded protein is CAAGPVRSSYNEQFF. The genes are TRBV28 and TRBJ2-1; possibly TRBD2 for D (5 bases). This CDR3 has 15 amino acids. With 11 bases removed from V and 0 bases from J, the gap between germline ends came to 17 bases. CDR1 and CDR2 from the germline V gene are MDHEN and SYDVKM.

The CDR3 reads CASSLQGPPLHF. Written as DNA, the CDR3 is TGTGCCAGCAGCTTACAGGGTCCACCCCTCCACTTT. The chain employs TRBV7-2 and TRBJ1-6; maybe TRBD1 (5 bases). V shed 2 bases and J shed 11 bases, with 7 bases lying between them. CDR3 length equals 12 residues. Germline V gene sequence: CDR1 SGHTA, CDR2 FQGNSA.

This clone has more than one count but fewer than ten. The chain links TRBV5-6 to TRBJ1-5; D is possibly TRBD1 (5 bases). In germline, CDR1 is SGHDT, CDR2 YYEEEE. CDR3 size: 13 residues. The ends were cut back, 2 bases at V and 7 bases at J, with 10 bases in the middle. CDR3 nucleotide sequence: TGTGCCAGCAGCTTCAGGGCTCACCAGCCCCAGCATTTT. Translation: CASSFRAHQPQHF.

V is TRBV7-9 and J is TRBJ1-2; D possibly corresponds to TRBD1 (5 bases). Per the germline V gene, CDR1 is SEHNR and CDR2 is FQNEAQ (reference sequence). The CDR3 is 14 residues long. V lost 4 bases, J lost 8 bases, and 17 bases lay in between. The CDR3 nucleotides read TGTGCCAGCAGCTCGACAGCAAGGGCGGGAGGCTACACCTTC. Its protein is CASSSTARAGGYTF.

This chain's CDR3 is CASSFGQNLAKNIQYF. DNA of the CDR3: TGTGCCAGCAGCTTTGGCCAGAACCTAGCCAAAAACATTCAGTACTTC. The V call is TRBV11-2, the J call TRBJ2-4; D unclear. Per the germline V gene, CDR1 is SGHAT and CDR2 is FQNNGV. CDR3 length equals 16 residues. V lost 3 bases to trimming and J lost 0 bases, with 12 bases between them. The full variable domain, rest sourced from reference TRBV11-2 and TRBJ2-4, is EAGVAQSPRYKIIEKRQSVAFWCNPISGHATLYWYQQILGQGPKLLIQFQNNGVVDDSQLPKDRFSAERLKGVDSTLKIQPAKLEDSAVYLCASSFGQNLAKNIQYFGAGTRLSVL.

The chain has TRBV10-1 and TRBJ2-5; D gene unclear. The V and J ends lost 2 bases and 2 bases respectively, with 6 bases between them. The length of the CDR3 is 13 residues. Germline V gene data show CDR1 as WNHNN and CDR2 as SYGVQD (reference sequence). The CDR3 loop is CASSEEWQETQYF. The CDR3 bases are TGCGCCAGCAGTGAGGAGTGGCAAGAGACCCAGTACTTC.

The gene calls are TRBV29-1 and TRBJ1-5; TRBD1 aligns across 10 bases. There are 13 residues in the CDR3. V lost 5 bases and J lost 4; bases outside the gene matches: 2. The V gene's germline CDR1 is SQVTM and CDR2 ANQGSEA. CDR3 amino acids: CSVRQGANQPQHF. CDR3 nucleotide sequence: TGCAGCGTTCGACAGGGGGCGAATCAGCCCCAGCATTTT.

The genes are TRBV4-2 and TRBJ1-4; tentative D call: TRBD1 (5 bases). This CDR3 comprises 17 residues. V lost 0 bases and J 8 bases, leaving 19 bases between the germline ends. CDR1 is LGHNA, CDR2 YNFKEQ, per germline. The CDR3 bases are TGTGCCAGCAGCCAAGAGTATGGGGCGGCAGGGCGGGAAAAACTGTTTTTT. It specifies CASSQEYGAAGREKLFF.

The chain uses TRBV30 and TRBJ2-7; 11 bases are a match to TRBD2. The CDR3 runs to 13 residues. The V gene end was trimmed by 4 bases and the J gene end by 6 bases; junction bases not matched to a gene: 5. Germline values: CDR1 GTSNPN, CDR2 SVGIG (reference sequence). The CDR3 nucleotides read TGTGCCTGGACTAGCCTAGCGGGAGGCGAGCAGTACTTC. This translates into CAWTSLAGGEQYF.

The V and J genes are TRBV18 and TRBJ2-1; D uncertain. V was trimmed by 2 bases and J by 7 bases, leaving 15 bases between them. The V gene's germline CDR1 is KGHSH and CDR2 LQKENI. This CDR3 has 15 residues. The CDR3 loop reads CASSPSVQRRNEQFF. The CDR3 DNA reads TGTGCCAGCTCACCATCAGTCCAAAGGCGGAATGAGCAGTTCTTC.

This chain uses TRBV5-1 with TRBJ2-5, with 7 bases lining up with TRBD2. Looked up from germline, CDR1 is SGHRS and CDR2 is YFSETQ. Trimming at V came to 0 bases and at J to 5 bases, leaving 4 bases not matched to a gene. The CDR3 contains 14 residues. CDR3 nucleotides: TGCGCCAGCAGCTTGGGGGACGGGGGGGAGACCCAGTACTTC. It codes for CASSLGDGGETQYF. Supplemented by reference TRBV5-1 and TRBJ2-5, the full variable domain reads KAGVTQTPRYLIKTRGQQVTLSCSPISGHRSVSWYQQTPGQGLQFLFEYFSETQRNKGNFPGRFSGRQFSNSRSEMNVSTLELGDSALYLCASSLGDGGETQYFGPGTRLLVL.

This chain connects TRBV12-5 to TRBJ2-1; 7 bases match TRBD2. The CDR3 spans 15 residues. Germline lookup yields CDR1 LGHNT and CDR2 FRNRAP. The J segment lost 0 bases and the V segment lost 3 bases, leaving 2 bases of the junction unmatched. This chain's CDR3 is CASGFGGSSYNEQFF. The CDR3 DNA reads TGTGCTAGTGGTTTCGGCGGGAGCTCCTACAATGAGCAGTTCTTC.

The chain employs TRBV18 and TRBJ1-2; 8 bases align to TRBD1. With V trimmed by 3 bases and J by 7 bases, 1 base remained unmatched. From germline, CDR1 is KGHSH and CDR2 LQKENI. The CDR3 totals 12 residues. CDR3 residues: CASSPGQGGYTF. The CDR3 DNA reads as TGTGCCAGCTCACCTGGACAGGGTGGCTACACCTTC.